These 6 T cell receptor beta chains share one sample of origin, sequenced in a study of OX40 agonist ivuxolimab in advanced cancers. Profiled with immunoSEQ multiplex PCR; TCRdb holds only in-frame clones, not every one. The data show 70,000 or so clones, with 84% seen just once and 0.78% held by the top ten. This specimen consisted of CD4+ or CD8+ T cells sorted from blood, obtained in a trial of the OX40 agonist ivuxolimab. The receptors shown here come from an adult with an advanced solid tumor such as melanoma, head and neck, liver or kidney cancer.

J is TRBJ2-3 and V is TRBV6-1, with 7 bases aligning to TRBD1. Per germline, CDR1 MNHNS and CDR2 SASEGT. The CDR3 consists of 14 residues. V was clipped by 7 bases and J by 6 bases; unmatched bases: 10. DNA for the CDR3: TGTGCCAGCAAGCTAGGGACAGACAGCGATACGCAGTATTTT. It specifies CASKLGTDSDTQYF.

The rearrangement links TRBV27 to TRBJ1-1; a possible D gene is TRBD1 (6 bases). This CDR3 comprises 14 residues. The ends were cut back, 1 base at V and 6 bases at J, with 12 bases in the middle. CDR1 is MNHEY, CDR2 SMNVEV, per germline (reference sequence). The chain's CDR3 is CASSLLQRGAEAFF. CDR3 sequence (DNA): TGTGCCAGCAGTTTATTACAGAGGGGGGCTGAAGCTTTCTTT.

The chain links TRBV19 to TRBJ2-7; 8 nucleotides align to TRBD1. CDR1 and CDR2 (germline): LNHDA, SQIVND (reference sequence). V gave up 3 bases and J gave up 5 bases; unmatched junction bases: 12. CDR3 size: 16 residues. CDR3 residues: CASSMTRTGTHDEQYF. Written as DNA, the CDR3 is TGTGCCAGTAGTATGACTAGGACAGGGACTCACGACGAGCAGTACTTC.

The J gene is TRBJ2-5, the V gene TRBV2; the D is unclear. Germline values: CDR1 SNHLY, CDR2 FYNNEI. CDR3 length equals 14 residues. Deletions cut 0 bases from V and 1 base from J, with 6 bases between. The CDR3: CASSEAYSQETQYF. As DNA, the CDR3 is TGTGCCAGCAGTGAAGCTTACAGCCAAGAGACCCAGTACTTC.

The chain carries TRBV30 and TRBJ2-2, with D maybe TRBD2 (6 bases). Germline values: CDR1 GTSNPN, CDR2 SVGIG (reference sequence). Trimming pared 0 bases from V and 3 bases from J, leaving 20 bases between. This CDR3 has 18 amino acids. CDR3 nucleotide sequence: TGTGCCTGGAGTGTGCTCCTACCTACTTGGGGGGACACCGGGGAGCTGTTTTTT. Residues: CAWSVLLPTWGDTGELFF.

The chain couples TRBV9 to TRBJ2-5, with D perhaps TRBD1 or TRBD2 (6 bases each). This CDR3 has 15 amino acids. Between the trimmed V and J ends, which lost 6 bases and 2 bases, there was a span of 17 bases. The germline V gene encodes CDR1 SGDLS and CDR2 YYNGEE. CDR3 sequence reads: CASTRGWTAQETQYF. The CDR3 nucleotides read TGTGCCAGCACCCGGGGGTGGACAGCTCAAGAGACCCAGTACTTC.